Listed here are 31 T cell receptor beta chains from one sample, sequenced in a study of blood T cell repertoires in COVID-19. Using immunoSEQ multiplex PCR, the repertoire was profiled, and TCRdb retains in-frame clones only, with some absent. The top ten clones hold around 3.9% of a sample with 90,000 to 150,000 clones, 70% to 80% of them seen once. The sequenced material came from peripheral blood. The source of these receptors is a woman at least 80 years old with acute or convalescent COVID-19.

This chain joins TRBV5-4 and TRBJ1-1; the match to TRBD1 covers 9 bases. J was trimmed by 3 bases and V by 2 bases; bases with no gene match: 5. Germline V gene lookup returns CDR1 SGHNT and CDR2 YYREEE (reference sequence). There are 15 residues in the CDR3. In nucleotides, the CDR3 is TGTGCCAGCAGCTTAGGGACAGGGAGGGACACTGAAGCTTTCTTT. Amino acids: CASSLGTGRDTEAFF.

The table lists this clone with a few counts. The chain carries TRBV28 and TRBJ1-1, with a possible D match to TRBD1 (5 bases). V was clipped by 5 bases and J by 4 bases, with 14 bases between them. CDR3 length: 14 amino acids. Per germline, CDR1 MDHEN and CDR2 SYDVKM. The CDR3 reads CASSRLRVSTEAFF. CDR3 nucleotides: TGTGCCAGCAGTCGACTCAGGGTGAGCACTGAAGCTTTCTTT.

The chain joins TRBV15 to TRBJ1-5; D might be TRBD1 (5 bases). Deletions cut 6 bases from V and 7 bases from J, with 13 bases between. The CDR3 is 13 amino acids. Germline V gene lookup returns CDR1 LNHNV and CDR2 YYDKDF (reference sequence). The CDR3 region is CATSQGWGQPQHF. The CDR3 DNA is TGTGCCACCAGTCAGGGATGGGGACAGCCCCAGCATTTT.

The chain is built from TRBV5-1 and TRBJ2-3; possibly TRBD1 for D (7 bases). CDR1 is SGHRS, CDR2 YFSETQ, per germline. This CDR3 contains 15 residues. Trimming removed 0 bases at V and 5 bases at J, with 13 bases between. CDR3 DNA: TGCGCCAGCAGCTTGGGACAGGGAGGTCGAGATACGCAGTATTTT. It specifies CASSLGQGGRDTQYF.

The chain has TRBV6-1 and TRBJ1-2, with 9 bases aligning to TRBD1. CDR1 is MNHNS, CDR2 SASEGT, per germline. After removal of 4 bases from V and 1 base from J, the junction contained 7 bases not matched to a gene. The CDR3 is 16 residues long. The CDR3 DNA is TGTGCCAGCAGTGCGGGGGACAGGGTGCGTAACTATGGCTACACCTTC. This gives the protein CASSAGDRVRNYGYTF.

The V call is TRBV7-9, the J call TRBJ1-6; D gene unclear. Between the trimmed V and J ends, which lost 3 bases and 5 bases, there was a span of 8 bases. From germline, CDR1 is SEHNR and CDR2 FQNEAQ (reference sequence). The CDR3 is made up of 14 amino acids. In DNA, the CDR3 is TGTGCCAGCAGCTTTCAGGTTAATAATTCACCCCTCCACTTT. It is translated as CASSFQVNNSPLHF.

The J gene is TRBJ2-7, the V gene TRBV13; 8 nucleotides match TRBD1. CDR1 and CDR2 from the germline V gene are PRHDT and FYEKMQ (reference sequence). V trimming: 4 bases; J trimming: 3 bases; junction bases outside the gene matches: 5. The CDR3 consists of 14 residues. CDR3 sequence: CASSSQGAHYEQYF. In DNA, the CDR3 is TGTGCCAGCAGCTCCCAGGGGGCCCACTACGAGCAGTACTTC.

The chain couples TRBV5-6 to TRBJ1-2; TRBD1 matches at 8 bases. Germline V lookup: CDR1 SGHDT, CDR2 YYEEEE. The CDR3 sequence is 15 residues long. Trimming at V came to 1 base and at J to 4 bases, leaving 6 bases not matched to a gene. DNA of the CDR3: TGTGCCAGCAGCTTGATGACAGGGGTGGGCTATGGCTACACCTTC. Amino acid sequence: CASSLMTGVGYGYTF. Complete variable domain (other parts from reference TRBV5-6 and TRBJ1-2): DAGVTQSPTHLIKTRGQQVTLRCSPKSGHDTVSWYQQALGQGPQFIFQYYEEEERQRGNFPDRFSGHQFPNYSSELNVNALLLGDSALYLCASSLMTGVGYGYTFGSGTRLTVV.

The chain joins TRBV3-1 (or the pseudogene TRBV3-2) to TRBJ1-5; TRBD1 might be the D (6 bases). This CDR3 spans 17 amino acids. Trimming removed 1 base at V and 3 bases at J, with 16 bases between. CDR1 and CDR2 from the germline V gene are LGHDT and YNNKEL (reference sequence). The CDR3 spells CASSQAGDLGFNQPQHF. In nucleotides, the CDR3 is TGTGCCAGCAGCCAAGCAGGGGACCTAGGATTCAATCAGCCCCAGCATTTT.

The gene calls are TRBV6-2 or TRBV6-3 and TRBJ1-2; D is perhaps TRBD1 (6 bases). V was trimmed by 4 bases and J by 8 bases, leaving 20 bases between them. CDR1 and CDR2 (germline): MNHEY, SVGEGT. This CDR3 is 15 amino acids long. The CDR3, as DNA: TGTGCCAGCAGTTTCGGACAGCTCAGGGCGGAGGGCTACACCTTC. Translation gives CASSFGQLRAEGYTF.

This chain joins TRBV28 and TRBJ1-4, with D maybe TRBD1 (5 bases). Germline CDR1 MDHEN, CDR2 SYDVKM. V was trimmed by 3 bases and J by 2 bases, leaving 16 bases between them. The CDR3 length is 17 residues. CDR3 DNA: TGTGCCAGCAGTTTGCACCTCGGGGGGGTGACTAATGAAAAACTGTTTTTT. Its translation: CASSLHLGGVTNEKLFF.

The sample holds one count of this clone. V and J are TRBV6-5 and TRBJ2-1, with 8 bases that match TRBD2. The trim removed 2 bases at V and 4 bases at J, leaving 4 bases unmatched. Germline V gene data show CDR1 as MNHEY and CDR2 as SVGAGI. The CDR3 has 15 amino acids. The CDR3 here is CASSYDTSGYNEQFF. CDR3 nucleotides: TGTGCCAGCAGTTACGATACTAGCGGTTACAATGAGCAGTTCTTC.

The V and J genes are TRBV27 and TRBJ1-2; 10 nucleotides align to TRBD1. The CDR3 contains 15 residues. V was pared by 6 bases and J by 8 bases, with 12 bases of the junction left unmatched. Germline CDR1 MNHEY, CDR2 SMNVEV (reference sequence). CDR3 protein: CASSLAGETGGGYTF. The CDR3 nucleotides read TGTGCCAGCAGCCTGGCGGGGGAGACAGGGGGCGGCTACACCTTC.

This chain joins TRBV2 and TRBJ2-1, with 9 bases fitting TRBD2. Germline V lookup: CDR1 SNHLY, CDR2 FYNNEI. Trimming at V came to 4 bases and at J to 6 bases, leaving 7 bases not matched to a gene. CDR3 length: 15 residues. The CDR3 sequence: CASSGGLASVNEQFF. The CDR3 region has the DNA TGTGCCAGCAGTGGGGGACTAGCTTCTGTCAATGAGCAGTTCTTC.

This rearrangement joins TRBV5-1 to TRBJ1-1, with unresolved D. This CDR3 contains 17 residues. V was cut by 1 base and J by 1 base, with 17 bases left in between. Germline values: CDR1 SGHRS, CDR2 YFSETQ. The CDR3, as DNA: TGCGCCAGCAGCTTGAATGGGCTTCGAAGCGGGAACACTGAAGCTTTCTTT. This sequence encodes CASSLNGLRSGNTEAFF.

The CDR3 nucleotides read TGTGCCAGTAGGGGGGACACTCGCATCCTTTATAGCAATCAGCCCCAGCATTTT. It codes for CASRGDTRILYSNQPQHF. This chain connects TRBV19 to TRBJ1-5, with D possibly being TRBD1 (6 bases). The CDR3 has 18 residues. Deletions cut 6 bases from V and 0 bases from J, with 21 bases between. Germline V gene lookup returns CDR1 LNHDA and CDR2 SQIVND (reference sequence).

The chain employs TRBV9 and TRBJ1-1, with TRBD1 matching 7 bases. After removal of 4 bases from V and 4 bases from J, the junction contained 10 bases not matched to a gene. The CDR3 covers 15 residues. In germline, CDR1 is SGDLS, CDR2 YYNGEE. For the CDR3, the DNA is TGTGCCAGCAGCTCACGACAGGGTACGGGCACTGAAGCTTTCTTT. The encoded protein is CASSSRQGTGTEAFF.

The V gene is TRBV19, the J gene TRBJ2-7; possibly TRBD1 for D (5 bases). The V gene lost 3 bases and the J gene lost 0 bases, with 9 bases spanning the gap. CDR3 length equals 14 residues. Per germline, CDR1 LNHDA and CDR2 SQIVND (reference sequence). CDR3 in DNA: TGTGCCAGTAGTATGCAGACAGCCTCCTACGAGCAGTACTTC. Protein sequence: CASSMQTASYEQYF.

This clone was picked up many times. V and J are TRBV6-5 and TRBJ1-2; 9 bases map to TRBD1. The CDR3 spans 13 residues. Unmatched junction bases numbered 5, after V lost 4 bases and J lost 8 bases. The germline CDR1 and CDR2 sequences are MNHEY and SVGAGI. The CDR3 nucleotides read TGTGCCAGCAGTTCGGACAGGGGTTTGGGCTACACCTTC. This sequence encodes CASSSDRGLGYTF.

The rearrangement uses TRBV7-2 and TRBJ2-7; possible D gene TRBD1, 6 bases. From germline, CDR1 is SGHTA and CDR2 FQGNSA. The CDR3 spans 14 residues. V lost 4 bases, J lost 3 bases, and 13 bases lay in between. The CDR3 DNA is TGTGCCAGCAGCTCATGGGGGCAGGGCTACGAGCAGTACTTC. Its translation is CASSSWGQGYEQYF.

The chain recombines TRBV5-1 with TRBJ2-1, with 14 nucleotides matching TRBD2. CDR3 size: 16 residues. Germline-derived CDR1 and CDR2 are SGHRS and YFSETQ. The junction had 4 bases not matched to a gene; V was cut back by 6 bases and J by 2 bases. The CDR3 sequence: CASNPGLAGAYNEQFF. The CDR3 coding sequence is TGCGCCAGCAACCCGGGACTAGCGGGAGCCTACAATGAGCAGTTCTTC.

The genes are TRBV3-1 (or the pseudogene TRBV3-2) and TRBJ2-3; D unresolved. Trimming shortened V by 1 base and J by 2 bases, and 10 bases separated the two germline ends. The length of the CDR3 is 15 residues. CDR1 and CDR2 from the germline V gene are LGHDT and YNNKEL (reference sequence). DNA of the CDR3: TGTGCCAGCAGCCAAGGTCAGCGTTACACAGATACGCAGTATTTT. It translates to CASSQGQRYTDTQYF.

Regarding this clone: The sample contains more than one DNA sequence encoding this CDR3. The rearrangement links TRBV2 to TRBJ1-6; TRBD1 matches at 10 bases. The length of the CDR3 is 15 residues. The V and J ends lost 3 bases and 7 bases, in that order; junction bases with no gene match: 3. Germline V lookup: CDR1 SNHLY, CDR2 FYNNEI. The CDR3 sequence: CASSEGGQGNSPLHF. The CDR3 DNA reads as TGTGCCAGCAGTGAGGGGGGACAGGGGAATTCACCCCTCCACTTT. The whole variable domain, remainder taken from reference TRBV2 and TRBJ1-6, is EPEVTQTPSHQVTQMGQEVILRCVPISNHLYFYWYRQILGQKVEFLVSFYNNEISEKSEIFDDQFSVERPDGSNFTLKIRSTKLEDSAMYFCASSEGGQGNSPLHFGNGTRLTVT.

CDR3 in DNA: TGTGCCAGCAGCGCGGCCCGCTACAGGGAGACCCAGTACTTC. Translating it yields CASSAARYRETQYF. The chain uses TRBV27 and TRBJ2-5; D may be TRBD1 (5 bases). V lost 6 bases, J lost 5 bases, and 16 bases lay in between. Germline V CDR1 and CDR2: MNHEY, SMNVEV (reference sequence). The CDR3 consists of 14 residues.

This clone appeared once. This chain connects TRBV7-2 to TRBJ2-1, with TRBD2 matching over 10 bases. The CDR3 consists of 15 residues. V shed 1 base, J shed 9 bases, and the junction held 6 bases outside the gene matches. Germline V gene sequence: CDR1 SGHTA, CDR2 FQGNSA. The CDR3 sequence is CASSLGASGSFEQFF. Here the CDR3 DNA reads TGTGCCAGCAGCTTAGGGGCTAGCGGGAGTTTTGAGCAGTTCTTC.

Comments on this clone: This same CDR3 is encoded by further DNA sequences in the sample. The chain recombines TRBV9 with TRBJ1-6, with a possible D match to TRBD1 (5 bases). Trimming stripped 2 bases from V and 8 bases from J, with 11 bases between. CDR3 length: 14 residues. Germline V gene lookup returns CDR1 SGDLS and CDR2 YYNGEE. In DNA form, the CDR3 reads TGTGCCAGCAGCGTCAGGGTGACCGATTCACCCCTCCACTTT. Its translation: CASSVRVTDSPLHF.

The chain is built from TRBV6-1 and TRBJ2-2; TRBD2 matches at 9 bases. The germline V gene encodes CDR1 MNHNS and CDR2 SASEGT. CDR3 length: 16 amino acids. The trim removed 4 bases at V and 8 bases at J, leaving 11 bases unmatched. The CDR3 sequence is CASSGPAGGLAGELFF. CDR3 nucleotide sequence: TGTGCCAGCAGTGGCCCAGCGGGGGGCCTGGCGGGGGAGCTGTTTTTT.

The gene calls are TRBV5-1 and TRBJ2-1; tentative D call: TRBD1 (5 bases). Per the germline V gene, CDR1 is SGHRS and CDR2 is YFSETQ. Deletions cut 2 bases from V and 7 bases from J, with 10 bases between. The CDR3 has 13 amino acids. The chain's CDR3 is CASSFQGWNEQFF. CDR3 nucleotides: TGCGCCAGCAGCTTCCAGGGATGGAATGAGCAGTTCTTC.

The gene calls are TRBV4-2 and TRBJ2-1; 11 nucleotides line up with TRBD2. The length of the CDR3 is 18 residues. With V trimmed by 1 base and J by 8 bases, 13 bases remained unmatched. The germline gives CDR1 LGHNA, CDR2 YNFKEQ. CDR3 sequence: CASSQVGASSGGAYEQFF. CDR3 DNA sequence: TGTGCCAGCAGCCAAGTTGGGGCGAGTAGCGGGGGGGCATATGAGCAGTTCTTC.

V is TRBV18 and J is TRBJ1-3, with D perhaps matching TRBD1 (5 bases). The germline CDR1 and CDR2 sequences are KGHSH and LQKENI. The CDR3 length is 14 residues. The V and J ends lost 5 bases and 8 bases respectively, with 16 bases between them. This CDR3 is CASSSTGGADTIYF. In nucleotides, the CDR3 is TGTGCCAGCTCATCGACGGGGGGAGCGGACACCATATATTTT. Using reference TRBV18 and TRBJ1-3 for the parts outside the CDR3, the full variable domain is NAGVMQNPRHLVRRRGQEARLRCSPMKGHSHVYWYRQLPEEGLKFMVYLQKENIIDESGMPKERFSAEFPKEGPSILRIQQVVRGDSAAYFCASSSTGGADTIYFGEGSWLTVV.

The chain couples TRBV4-3 to TRBJ1-2; D gene uncertain. V shed 0 bases and J shed 4 bases, with 6 bases lying between them. Germline CDR1 reads LGHNA; CDR2 reads YSLEER. This CDR3 contains 13 residues. This CDR3 is CASSQDHGYGYTF. DNA of the CDR3: TGCGCCAGCAGCCAAGATCACGGCTATGGCTACACCTTC.